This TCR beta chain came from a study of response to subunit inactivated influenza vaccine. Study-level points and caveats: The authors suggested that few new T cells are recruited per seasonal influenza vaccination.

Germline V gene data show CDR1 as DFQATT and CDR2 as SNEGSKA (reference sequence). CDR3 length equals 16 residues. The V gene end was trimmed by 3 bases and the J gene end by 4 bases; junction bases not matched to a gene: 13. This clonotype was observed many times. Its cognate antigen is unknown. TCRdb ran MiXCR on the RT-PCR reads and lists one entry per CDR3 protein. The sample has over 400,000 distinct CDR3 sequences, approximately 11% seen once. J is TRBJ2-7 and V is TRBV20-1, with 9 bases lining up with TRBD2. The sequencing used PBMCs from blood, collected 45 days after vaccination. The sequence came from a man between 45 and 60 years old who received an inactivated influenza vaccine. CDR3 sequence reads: CSARDGGGTSNYEQYF. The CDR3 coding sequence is TGCAGTGCTAGGGACGGGGGAGGGACTAGCAATTACGAGCAGTACTTC.